This record covers a single T cell receptor beta chain. Antigen specificity is unknown. This specimen belongs to a study of shared clonotypes between healthy human individuals. Germline CDR1 MNHNS, CDR2 SASEGT. CDR3 length: 15 residues. Trimming took 1 base from V and 4 from J; bases not matched to a gene: 4. TCRdb's table, derived via immunoSEQ multiplex PCR, lists solely in-frame clones and lacks some. The table shows some 2,000,000 clones, with 85% to 95% occurring only once. Study conclusions and caveats: The genetic and exposure-history diversity represented was limited by few donors.

The rearrangement uses TRBV6-1 and TRBJ1-5; 7 bases match TRBD1. What was sequenced was naive CD4+ T cells sorted from blood. Subset meaning: CD45RA+ positively selected. The sequence was obtained from a man between 18 and 29 years old in good health. CDR3 in amino acids: CASSEGGGKNQPQHF. In DNA, the CDR3 is TGTGCCAGCAGTGAAGGAGGGGGCAAGAATCAGCCCCAGCATTTT.